Listed below are T cell receptor beta chains from one sample, sequenced in a study of patients with pleural tuberculosis. Each CDR3 protein gets one entry after TCRdb re-called the reads with MiXCR. The data hold approximately 50,000 distinct CDR3 sequences, with about 6.8% observed a single time. The source is a human donor with pleural tuberculosis. Each CDR3 is given with its conserved first and last residue. Each record gives: D gene, V gene, clone size, J gene, CDR3 protein, CDR3 DNA. The D gene is left open where the match is weak. Size is stated for part of the rows, as once, few or many counts, or as a class when the clone is expanded.

.	TRBV4-2	many	TRBJ1-4	CASSQEVNEKLFF	TGTGCCAGCAGCCAGGAAGTTAATGAAAAACTGTTTTTT
.	TRBV30	many	TRBJ1-5	CAWSGQGNQPQHF	TGTGCCTGGAGTGGGCAGGGGAATCAGCCCCAGCATTTT
.	TRBV29-1	many	TRBJ1-1	CSALGGATEAFF	TGCAGTGCCTTGGGAGGGGCCACTGAAGCTTTCTTT
TRBD2	TRBV6-1	many	TRBJ2-3	CASTASGIPDTQYF	TGTGCCAGCACGGCTAGCGGGATTCCCGATACGCAGTATTTT
.	TRBV27	many	TRBJ2-3	CASRTRGTDTQYF	TGTGCCAGCCGCACGAGGGGCACAGATACGCAGTATTTT
.	TRBV30	few	TRBJ1-1	CAWSSGQRAFF	TGTGCCTGGAGTTCCGGACAGAGGGCTTTCTTT
.	TRBV6-1	many	TRBJ1-2	CASSEEAPRGGYTF	TGTGCCAGCAGTGAAGAGGCGCCAAGAGGTGGCTACACCTTC
.	TRBV2	many	TRBJ2-1	CASAGGEQFF	TGTGCCAGCGCCGGGGGTGAGCAGTTCTTC
TRBD1	TRBV10-2	few	TRBJ2-7	CASSESLTGVNF	TGCGCCAGCAGTGAGTCTTTAACAGGGGTGAACTTC
.	TRBV11-1	many	TRBJ2-1	CASSYDGNEQFF	TGTGCCAGCAGCTACGACGGAAATGAGCAGTTCTTC
TRBD1	TRBV9	.	TRBJ1-6	CASSVEGQGAGQPLHF	TGTGCCAGCAGCGTAGAAGGACAGGGCGCCGGGCAACCCCTCCACTTT
.	TRBV10-3	many	TRBJ2-1	CAISEATSSGEQFF	TGTGCCATCAGTGAAGCTACTAGCTCGGGGGAGCAGTTCTTC
.	TRBV5-1	many	TRBJ1-1	CASSLVGGGGTEAFF	TGCGCCAGCAGCTTGGTGGGGGGCGGGGGCACTGAAGCTTTCTTT
.	TRBV7-2	many	TRBJ1-3	CASSLASSSGNTIYF	TGTGCCAGCAGCTTAGCCTCCAGCTCTGGAAACACCATATATTTT
.	TRBV20-1	many	TRBJ1-2	CSARDFQGTDGYTF	TGCAGTGCTAGAGATTTTCAGGGGACGGATGGCTACACCTTC
TRBD1	TRBV2	many	TRBJ1-4	CASTPRGTGNEKLFF	TGTGCCAGCACCCCGAGAGGGACAGGGAATGAAAAACTGTTTTTT
.	TRBV25-1	many	TRBJ2-2	CASRDLDAFSGELFF	TGTGCCAGCAGGGACCTAGACGCATTCTCCGGGGAGCTGTTTTTT
TRBD1	TRBV12-3/TRBV12-4	many	TRBJ2-7	CASSFDRGSYEQYF	TGTGCCAGCAGTTTCGACAGGGGTTCCTACGAGCAGTACTTC
TRBD2	TRBV11-1	many	TRBJ2-1	CASSLVAGAYNEQFF	TGTGCCAGCAGCTTAGTAGCGGGGGCCTACAATGAGCAGTTCTTC
TRBD1	TRBV20-1	many	TRBJ2-7	CSARVDRGSYEQYF	TGCAGTGCTAGAGTTGACAGGGGATCCTACGAGCAGTACTTC
TRBD1	TRBV11-2	many	TRBJ1-1	CASSLGTGGHTEAFF	TGTGCCAGCAGCTTAGGCACAGGGGGGCACACTGAAGCTTTCTTT
TRBD1	TRBV14	many	TRBJ1-6	CASSQRQGGNSPLHF	TGTGCCAGCAGCCAGCGACAGGGCGGTAATTCACCCCTCCACTTT
.	TRBV6-1	many	TRBJ1-2	CASSAPGRAHGYTF	TGTGCCAGCAGTGCGCCGGGACGTGCTCATGGCTACACCTTC
.	TRBV29-1	few	TRBJ2-3	CSVRDTGTDTQYF	TGCAGCGTCCGGGACACCGGCACAGATACGCAGTATTTT
.	TRBV11-2	many	TRBJ1-1	CASSLDFPGTNTEAFF	TGTGCCAGCAGCTTAGATTTCCCAGGGACGAACACTGAAGCTTTCTTT
.	TRBV2	many	TRBJ1-5	CASSVGGGRSQPQHF	TGTGCCAGCAGTGTTGGGGGAGGGCGGTCGCAGCCCCAGCATTTT
.	TRBV19	few	TRBJ2-1	CASRGGSGENEQFF	TGTGCCAGTAGAGGGGGTTCTGGGGAGAATGAGCAGTTCTTC
.	TRBV18	many	TRBJ2-7	CASSPFIQAEQYF	TGTGCCAGCTCACCATTTATTCAGGCCGAGCAGTACTTC
TRBD1	TRBV11-1	.	TRBJ1-5	CASSAGQGSLSNQPQHF	TGTGCCAGCAGCGCGGGACAGGGGTCTCTGAGCAATCAGCCCCAGCATTTT
TRBD2	TRBV6-4	many	TRBJ2-1	CASSDGTSGGNEQFF	TGTGCCAGCAGTGACGGGACTAGCGGTGGGAATGAGCAGTTCTTC
.	TRBV10-3	.	TRBJ2-5	CAISGVGGVTAETQYF	TGTGCCATCAGTGGGGTCGGTGGGGTGACCGCAGAGACCCAGTACTTC
.	TRBV6-2/TRBV6-3	many	TRBJ2-5	CASSYDDSRETQYF	TGTGCCAGCAGTTATGATGACTCTCGGGAGACCCAGTACTTC
.	TRBV19	.	TRBJ1-5	CATYGVGELSNQPQHF	TGTGCCACCTACGGGGTGGGTGAATTAAGCAATCAGCCCCAGCATTTT
TRBD1	TRBV29-1	few	TRBJ2-7	CSIGTVREQYF	TGCAGCATAGGGACAGTGCGCGAGCAGTACTTC
TRBD1	TRBV2	many	TRBJ1-5	CASSGSGQGLGQPQHF	TGTGCCAGCAGTGGATCGGGACAGGGCCTAGGACAGCCCCAGCATTTT
TRBD2	TRBV20-1	many	TRBJ2-7	CSVLAGTHYEQYF	TGCAGTGTCCTAGCGGGAACCCACTACGAGCAGTACTTC
.	TRBV30	.	TRBJ2-4	CAWSVPSANIQYF	TGTGCCTGGAGTGTTCCTAGCGCAAACATTCAGTACTTC
.	TRBV20-1	many	TRBJ1-3	CSAIQGNSGNTIYF	TGCAGTGCCATCCAGGGAAACTCTGGAAACACCATATATTTT
.	TRBV2	few	TRBJ1-1	CASRPGTGNTEAFF	TGTGCCAGCAGGCCCGGTACAGGGAACACTGAAGCTTTCTTT
.	TRBV19	many	TRBJ2-7	CASSKDSASYEQYF	TGTGCCAGTAGTAAGGACAGTGCCTCCTACGAGCAATACTTC
.	TRBV11-1	.	TRBJ2-5	CASSPGGGQETQYF	TGTGCCAGCAGCCCCGGAGGGGGGCAAGAGACCCAGTACTTC
.	TRBV12-3/TRBV12-4	many	TRBJ1-5	CASSLHGTGGSQHF	TGTGCCAGCAGTTTACATGGGACCGGAGGATCCCAGCATTTT
.	TRBV11-1	many	TRBJ1-1	CASSLESMNTEAFF	TGTGCCAGCAGCTTAGAATCGATGAACACTGAAGCTTTCTTT
TRBD1	TRBV28	many	TRBJ2-7	CAAQRQGAREQYF	TGTGCCGCACAAAGACAGGGGGCGCGCGAGCAGTACTTC
.	TRBV19	many	TRBJ1-5	CASSIHRADNQPQHF	TGTGCCAGTAGTATTCACAGGGCCGACAATCAGCCCCAGCATTTT
.	TRBV5-1	many	TRBJ2-7	CASSLGTEQYF	TGCGCCAGCAGCCTAGGAACCGAGCAGTACTTC
.	TRBV18	many	TRBJ1-2	CASSPGDRAYGYTF	TGTGCCAGCTCACCTGGAGACAGAGCCTATGGCTACACCTTC
.	TRBV30	few	TRBJ2-1	CAWSGLSAEQFF	TGTGCCTGGAGCGGGCTATCAGCGGAGCAGTTCTTC
.	TRBV12-3/TRBV12-4	.	TRBJ1-1	CASSLSYTEALF	TGTGCCAGCAGTTTATCCTACACTGAAGCTCTCTTT
TRBD2	TRBV12-3/TRBV12-4	many	TRBJ2-1	CASSSLAGGPKNEQFF	TGTGCCAGCAGTTCCCTAGCGGGAGGGCCCAAAAATGAGCAGTTCTTC
TRBD2	TRBV6-2/TRBV6-3	many	TRBJ2-3	CASSYSLAGSTQYF	TGTGCCAGCAGTTACTCTCTAGCGGGGAGTACGCAGTATTTT
.	TRBV25-1	many	TRBJ1-2	CASTPKGHRFNYGYTF	TGTGCCAGCACCCCAAAGGGACACAGATTTAACTATGGCTACACCTTC